This T cell receptor beta chain was captured in a study of CD4 T cells in relation to SARS-CoV-2 and coronaviruses. Looking at the study overall: ViraFEST: approximately 10-day antigen culture of PBMCs, then TCR beta CDR3 sequencing. Controls used an HIV-1 Nef peptide pool or no peptide.

Method: immunoSEQ multiplex PCR; TCRdb's copy keeps in-frame clones and lacks some. The sample has tens of thousands of clones; roughly 76% are singletons. Unexposed donor CD4+ T cells date from 2011-2018, before the COVID-19 pandemic. The cells were cultured for over eight days before CD4+ T cells were isolated. Cells permitting, SARS-CoV-2 S/N and four cold-coronavirus spikes were tested on unexposed-donor CD4+ T cells. This clone has a handful of counts. Its antigen remains unidentified. With V trimmed by 6 bases and J by 4 bases, 4 bases remained unmatched. Germline CDR1 and CDR2: SNHLY and FYNNEI. This CDR3 is built from 14 residues.

This TCR was recovered from a human donor in good health. The chain combines TRBV2 with TRBJ2-2; the match to TRBD1 covers 8 bases. Specimen: CD4+ T cells from PBMCs, cultured in vitro. CDR3 amino acids: CASRGQGGTGELFF. DNA for the CDR3: TGTGCCAGCAGAGGACAGGGCGGCACCGGGGAGCTGTTTTTT.